This is a list of T cell receptor beta chains from one sample in a study of naive CD8 T cells in extremely preterm neonates. Assay: immunoSEQ multiplex PCR; the TCRdb copy retains only in-frame clones and omits some. There are about 8,000 clones in the sample; 95% to 98% occur only once, and about 0.34% lies in the top ten. Sequenced: naive CD8+ T cells from cord blood. The receptors derive from a newborn in good health. CDR3s include the opening cysteine and the closing phenylalanine or tryptophan. The D gene is left open where the match is weak.

d_call: .; v_call: TRBV12-5; j_call: TRBJ2-7; cdr3_aa: CASGLTGYEQYF; cdr3_nt: TGTGCTAGTGGCCTCACAGGCTACGAGCAGTACTTC
d_call: TRBD2; v_call: TRBV4-1; j_call: TRBJ2-5; cdr3_aa: CASSHHVTSGSQETQYF; cdr3_nt: TGCGCCAGCAGCCACCACGTAACTAGCGGGTCCCAAGAGACCCAGTACTTC
d_call: TRBD1; v_call: TRBV2; j_call: TRBJ1-2; cdr3_aa: CASTAGTGGAYGYTF; cdr3_nt: TGTGCCAGCACTGCAGGGACAGGGGGCGCGTATGGCTACACCTTC
d_call: .; v_call: TRBV6-5; j_call: TRBJ1-5; cdr3_aa: CASSPGNHRPQHF; cdr3_nt: TGTGCCAGCAGTCCAGGGAACCACAGGCCCCAGCATTTT
d_call: .; v_call: TRBV7-9; j_call: TRBJ2-7; cdr3_aa: CASSARTVYPDEQYF; cdr3_nt: TGTGCCAGCAGCGCCAGGACAGTCTATCCAGACGAGCAGTACTTC
d_call: TRBD1; v_call: TRBV10-1; j_call: TRBJ1-2; cdr3_aa: CASSERPGGASNYGYTF; cdr3_nt: TGCGCCAGCAGTGAAAGGCCAGGGGGCGCGTCCAACTATGGCTACACCTTC
d_call: TRBD2; v_call: TRBV6-5; j_call: TRBJ2-7; cdr3_aa: CASRRGGERGYEQYF; cdr3_nt: TGTGCCAGCAGGAGGGGGGGGGAGCGGGGGTACGAGCAGTACTTC
d_call: .; v_call: TRBV6-1; j_call: TRBJ1-2; cdr3_aa: CASSALHTNPNYGYTF; cdr3_nt: TGTGCCAGCAGTGCATTACACACTAATCCTAACTATGGCTACACCTTC
d_call: TRBD1; v_call: TRBV5-1; j_call: TRBJ2-7; cdr3_aa: CASSFGTGDYEQYF; cdr3_nt: TGCGCCAGCAGCTTTGGGACAGGGGACTACGAGCAGTACTTC
d_call: .; v_call: TRBV10-2; j_call: TRBJ2-3; cdr3_aa: CASSDHEGYTDTQYF; cdr3_nt: TGCGCCAGCAGTGATCACGAGGGCTACACAGATACGCAGTATTTT
d_call: TRBD1; v_call: TRBV7-8; j_call: TRBJ1-2; cdr3_aa: CASSLATGGYTF; cdr3_nt: TGTGCCAGCAGCTTAGCGACAGGGGGCTACACCTTC